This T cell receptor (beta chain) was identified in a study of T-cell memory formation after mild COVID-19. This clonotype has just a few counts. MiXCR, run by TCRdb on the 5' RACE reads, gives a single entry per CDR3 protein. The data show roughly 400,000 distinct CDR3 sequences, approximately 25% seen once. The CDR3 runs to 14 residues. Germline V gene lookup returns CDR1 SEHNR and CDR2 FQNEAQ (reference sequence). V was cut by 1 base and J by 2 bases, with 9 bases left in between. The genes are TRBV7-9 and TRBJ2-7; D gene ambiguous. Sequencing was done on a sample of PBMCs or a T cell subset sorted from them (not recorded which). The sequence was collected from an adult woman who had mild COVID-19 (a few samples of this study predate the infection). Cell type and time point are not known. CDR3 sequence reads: CASSLVRPPYEQYF. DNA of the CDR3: TGTGCCAGCAGCTTAGTGAGGCCCCCCTACGAGCAGTACTTC.